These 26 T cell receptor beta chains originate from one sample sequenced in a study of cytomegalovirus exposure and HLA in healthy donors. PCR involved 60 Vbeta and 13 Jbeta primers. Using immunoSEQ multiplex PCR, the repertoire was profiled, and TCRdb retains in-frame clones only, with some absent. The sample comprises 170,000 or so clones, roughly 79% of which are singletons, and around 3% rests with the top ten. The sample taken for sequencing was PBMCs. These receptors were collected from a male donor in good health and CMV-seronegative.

The CDR3 here is CSVEWGQQTSTDTQYF. CDR3 nucleotide sequence: TGCAGCGTTGAGTGGGGACAGCAGACTAGCACAGATACGCAGTATTTT. V and J are TRBV29-1 and TRBJ2-3; 7 bases line up with TRBD1. Germline V gene data show CDR1 as SQVTM and CDR2 as ANQGSEA. The J segment lost 0 bases and the V segment lost 3 bases, leaving 9 bases of the junction unmatched. This CDR3 region has 16 residues.

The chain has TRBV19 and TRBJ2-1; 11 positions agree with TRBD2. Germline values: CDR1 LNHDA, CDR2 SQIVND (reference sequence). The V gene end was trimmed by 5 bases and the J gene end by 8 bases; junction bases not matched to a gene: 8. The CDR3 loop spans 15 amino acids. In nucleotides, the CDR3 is TGTGCCAGTAGTGTGGGACTAGCGGCCGGGGATGAGCAGTTCTTC. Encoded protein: CASSVGLAAGDEQFF.

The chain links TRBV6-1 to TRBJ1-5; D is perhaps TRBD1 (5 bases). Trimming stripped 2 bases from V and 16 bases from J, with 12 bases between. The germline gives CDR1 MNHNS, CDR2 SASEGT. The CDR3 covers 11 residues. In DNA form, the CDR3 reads TGTGCCAGCAGTGAAACCGGGGGTGTACATTTT. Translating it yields CASSETGGVHF.

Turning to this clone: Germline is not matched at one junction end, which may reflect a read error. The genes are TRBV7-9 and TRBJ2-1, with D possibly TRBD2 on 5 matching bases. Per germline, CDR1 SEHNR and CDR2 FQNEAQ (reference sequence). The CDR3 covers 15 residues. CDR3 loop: CSSSSSGLPPNEQFF. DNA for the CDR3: TGTTCCAGCAGCTCGAGCGGACTGCCACCCAATGAGCAGTTCTTC.

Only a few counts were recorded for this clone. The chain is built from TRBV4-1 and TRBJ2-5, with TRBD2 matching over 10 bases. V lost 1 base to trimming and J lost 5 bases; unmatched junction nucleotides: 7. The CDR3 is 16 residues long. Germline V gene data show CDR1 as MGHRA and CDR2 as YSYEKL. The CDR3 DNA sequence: TGCGCCAGCAGCCAAGTAGCGGGGGGAACCCCCGAGACCCAGTACTTC. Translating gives CASSQVAGGTPETQYF.

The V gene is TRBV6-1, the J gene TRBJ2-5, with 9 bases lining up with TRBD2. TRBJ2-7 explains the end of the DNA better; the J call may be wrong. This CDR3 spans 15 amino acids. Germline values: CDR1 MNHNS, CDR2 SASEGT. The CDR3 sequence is CASRGAGGGVYEQYF. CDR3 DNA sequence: TGTGCCAGCAGGGGGGCCGGCGGGGGGGTGTACGAGCAGTACTTC.

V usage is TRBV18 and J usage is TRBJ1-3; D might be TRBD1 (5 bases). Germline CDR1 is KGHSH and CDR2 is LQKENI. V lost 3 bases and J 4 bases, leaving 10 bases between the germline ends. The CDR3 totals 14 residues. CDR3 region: CASSPGGSGNTIYF. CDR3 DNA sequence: TGTGCCAGCTCACCGGGGGGTTCAGGAAACACCATATATTTT.

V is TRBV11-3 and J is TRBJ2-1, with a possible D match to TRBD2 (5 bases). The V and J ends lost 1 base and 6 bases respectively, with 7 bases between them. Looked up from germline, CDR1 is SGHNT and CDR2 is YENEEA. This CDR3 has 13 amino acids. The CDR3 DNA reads TGTGCCAGCAGCTTAGTAACTAGCAATGAGCAGTTCTTC. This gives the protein CASSLVTSNEQFF.

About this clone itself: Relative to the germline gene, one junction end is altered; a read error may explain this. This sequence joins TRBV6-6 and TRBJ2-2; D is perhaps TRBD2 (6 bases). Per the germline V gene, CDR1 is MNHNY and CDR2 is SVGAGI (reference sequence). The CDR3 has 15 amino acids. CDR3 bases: TGTGCCAGCGATCTAAGGCATATGAACACCGGGGGGCTGTTTTTT. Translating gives CASDLRHMNTGGLFF.

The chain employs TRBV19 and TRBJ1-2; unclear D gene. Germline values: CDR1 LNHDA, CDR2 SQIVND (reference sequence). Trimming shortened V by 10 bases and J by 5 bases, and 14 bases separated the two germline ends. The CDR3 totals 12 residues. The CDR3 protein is CATSRTGYGYTF. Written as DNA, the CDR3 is TGTGCCACTTCAAGGACTGGTTATGGCTACACCTTC.

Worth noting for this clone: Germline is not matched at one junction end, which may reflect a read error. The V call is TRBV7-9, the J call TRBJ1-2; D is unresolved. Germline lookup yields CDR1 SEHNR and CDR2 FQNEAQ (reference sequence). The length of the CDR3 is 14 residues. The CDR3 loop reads CSSSFQERAHGYTF. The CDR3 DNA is TGTTCCAGCAGCTTCCAAGAGAGGGCCCATGGCTACACCTTC. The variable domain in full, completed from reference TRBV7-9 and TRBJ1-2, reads DTGVSQNPRHKITKRGQNVTFRCDPISEHNRLYWYRQTLGQGPEFLTYFQNEAQLEKSRLLSDRFSAERPKGSFSTLEIQRTEQGDSAMYLCSSSFQERAHGYTFGSGTRLTVV.

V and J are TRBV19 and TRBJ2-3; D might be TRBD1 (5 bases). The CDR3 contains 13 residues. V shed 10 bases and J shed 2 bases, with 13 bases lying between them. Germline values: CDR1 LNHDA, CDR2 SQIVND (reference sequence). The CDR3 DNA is TGTGCCACATCGGACACCTCCACAGATACGCAGTATTTT. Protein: CATSDTSTDTQYF.

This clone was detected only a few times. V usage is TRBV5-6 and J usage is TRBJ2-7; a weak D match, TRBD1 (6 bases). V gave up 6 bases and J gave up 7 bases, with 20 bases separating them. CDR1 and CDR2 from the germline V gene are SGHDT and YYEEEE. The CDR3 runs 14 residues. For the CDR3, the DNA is TGTGCCAGCACCCAGGGACACTCAGGGATGGAGCAGTACTTC. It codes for CASTQGHSGMEQYF.

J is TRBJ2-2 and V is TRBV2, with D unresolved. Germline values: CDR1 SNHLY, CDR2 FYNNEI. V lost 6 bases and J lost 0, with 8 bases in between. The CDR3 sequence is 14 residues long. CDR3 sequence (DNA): TGTGCCAGCAGGACTTCCCCGAACACCGGGGAGCTGTTTTTT. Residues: CASRTSPNTGELFF.

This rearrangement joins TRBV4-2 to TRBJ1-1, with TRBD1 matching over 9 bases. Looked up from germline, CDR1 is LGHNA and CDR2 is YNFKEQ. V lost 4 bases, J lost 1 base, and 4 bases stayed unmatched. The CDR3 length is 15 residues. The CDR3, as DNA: TGTGCCAGCAGCCGTGACAGGGGGACGAACACTGAAGCTTTCTTT. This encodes CASSRDRGTNTEAFF.

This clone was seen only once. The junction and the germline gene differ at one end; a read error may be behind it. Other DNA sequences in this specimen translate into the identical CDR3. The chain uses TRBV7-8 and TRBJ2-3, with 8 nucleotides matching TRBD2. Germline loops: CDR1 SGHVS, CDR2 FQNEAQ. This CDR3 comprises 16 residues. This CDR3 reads CASSLGGWRSGVSQYF. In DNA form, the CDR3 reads TGTGCCAGTAGCTTAGGCGGCTGGCGTAGCGGGGTATCGCAGTATTTT.

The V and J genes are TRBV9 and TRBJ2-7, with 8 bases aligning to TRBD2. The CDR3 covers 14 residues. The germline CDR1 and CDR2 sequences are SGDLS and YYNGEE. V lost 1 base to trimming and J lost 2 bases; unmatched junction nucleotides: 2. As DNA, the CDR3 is TGTGCCAGCAGCGTATCGGGGGGGACCTACGAGCAGTACTTC. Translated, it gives CASSVSGGTYEQYF. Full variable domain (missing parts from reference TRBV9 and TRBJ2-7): DSGVTQTPKHLITATGQRVTLRCSPRSGDLSVYWYQQSLDQGLQFLIQYYNGEERAKGNILERFSAQQFPDLHSELNLSSLELGDSALYFCASSVSGGTYEQYFGPGTRLTVT.

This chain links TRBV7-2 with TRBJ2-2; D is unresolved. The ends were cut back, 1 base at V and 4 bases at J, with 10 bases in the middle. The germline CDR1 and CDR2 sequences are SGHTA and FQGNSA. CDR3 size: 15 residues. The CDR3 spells CASSLVSSRTGELFF. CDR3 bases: TGTGCCAGCAGCTTAGTTTCGAGCCGCACCGGGGAGCTGTTTTTT.

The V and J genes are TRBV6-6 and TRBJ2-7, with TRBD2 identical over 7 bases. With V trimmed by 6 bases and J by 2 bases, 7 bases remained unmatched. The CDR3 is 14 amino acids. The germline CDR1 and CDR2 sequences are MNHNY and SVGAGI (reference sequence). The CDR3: CASSRLGGTYEQYF. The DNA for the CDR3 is TGTGCCAGCAGCCGCTTGGGAGGGACCTACGAGCAGTACTTC.

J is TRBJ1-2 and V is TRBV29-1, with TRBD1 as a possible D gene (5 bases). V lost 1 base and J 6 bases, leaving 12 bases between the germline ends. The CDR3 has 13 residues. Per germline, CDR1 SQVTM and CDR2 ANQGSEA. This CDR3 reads CSVEVSGWDGYTF. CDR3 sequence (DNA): TGCAGCGTTGAAGTTTCAGGGTGGGATGGCTACACCTTC.

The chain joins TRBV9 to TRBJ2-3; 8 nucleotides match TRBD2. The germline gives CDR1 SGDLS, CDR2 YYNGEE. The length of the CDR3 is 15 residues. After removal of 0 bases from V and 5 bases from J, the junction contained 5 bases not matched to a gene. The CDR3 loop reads CASSVAGGALDTQYF. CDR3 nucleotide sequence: TGTGCCAGCAGCGTAGCGGGGGGGGCCTTAGATACGCAGTATTTT.

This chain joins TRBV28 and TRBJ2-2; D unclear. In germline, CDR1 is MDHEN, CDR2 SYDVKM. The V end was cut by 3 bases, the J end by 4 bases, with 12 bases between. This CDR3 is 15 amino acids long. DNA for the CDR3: TGTGCCAGCAGTTTGGCTAGAACCTCCACCGGGGAGCTGTTTTTT. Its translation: CASSLARTSTGELFF.

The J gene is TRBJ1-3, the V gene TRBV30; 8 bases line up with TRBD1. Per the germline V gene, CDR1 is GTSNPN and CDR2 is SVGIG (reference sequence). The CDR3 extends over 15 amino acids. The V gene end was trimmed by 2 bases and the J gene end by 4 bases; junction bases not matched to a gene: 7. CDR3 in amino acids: CAWSFGDRSGNTIYF. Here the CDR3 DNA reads TGTGCCTGGAGTTTTGGGGACAGGTCAGGAAACACCATATATTTT. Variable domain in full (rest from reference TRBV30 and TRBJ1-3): SQTIHQWPATLVQPVGSPLSLECTVEGTSNPNLYWYRQAAGRGLQLLFYSVGIGQISSEVPQNLSASRPQDRQFILSSKKLLLSDSGFYLCAWSFGDRSGNTIYFGEGSWLTVV.

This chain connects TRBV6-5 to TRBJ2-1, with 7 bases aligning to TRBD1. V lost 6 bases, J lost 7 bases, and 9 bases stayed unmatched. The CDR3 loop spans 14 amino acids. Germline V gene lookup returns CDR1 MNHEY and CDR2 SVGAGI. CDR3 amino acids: CASRAGSGGNEQFF. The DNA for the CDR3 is TGTGCCAGCAGGGCCGGTTCAGGGGGAAATGAGCAGTTCTTC.

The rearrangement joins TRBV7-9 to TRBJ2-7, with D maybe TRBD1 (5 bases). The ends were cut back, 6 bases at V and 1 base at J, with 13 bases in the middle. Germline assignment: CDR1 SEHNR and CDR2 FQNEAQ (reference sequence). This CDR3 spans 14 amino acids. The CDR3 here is CASSSRQSSYEQYF. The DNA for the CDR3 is TGTGCCAGCAGTTCCCGACAGAGTTCCTACGAGCAGTACTTC.

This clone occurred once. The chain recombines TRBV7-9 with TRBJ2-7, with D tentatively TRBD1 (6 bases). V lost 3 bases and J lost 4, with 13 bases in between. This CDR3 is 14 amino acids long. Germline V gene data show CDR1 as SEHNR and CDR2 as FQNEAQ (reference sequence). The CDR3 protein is CASSFDRRTYEQYF. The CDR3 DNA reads TGTGCCAGCAGCTTTGACAGGAGAACATACGAGCAGTACTTC.